This TCR beta chain comes out of a study of shared clonotypes between healthy human individuals. Sequencing was performed with immunoSEQ multiplex PCR; in TCRdb, only in-frame clones are kept and a portion is missing. The data contain some 1,400,000 clones, approximately 97% of them seen just once; the ten biggest clones take up roughly 1.2%. Germline CDR1 SGDLS, CDR2 YYNGEE. The CDR3 is made up of 15 amino acids. Trimming pared 1 base from V and 4 bases from J, leaving 14 bases between. This receptor was obtained from a man aged 25 to 40 in good health. The sample consisted of naive CD4+ T cells sorted from blood. Documented subset: CD45RA+ positively selected. V gene TRBV9 combines with J gene TRBJ1-2; a weak D match, TRBD1 (6 bases). This chain's CDR3 is CASSVLGQGRYGYTF. The CDR3 DNA reads as TGTGCCAGCAGCGTATTGGGGCAGGGGCGCTATGGCTACACCTTC.